This T cell receptor beta chain is from a study of blood T cell repertoires in COVID-19. Overall study: Samples of COVID-19 (acute and convalescent) were obtained from the United States, Italy and Spain. T cells, B-cell-depleted T cells, or PBMCs provided the cDNA or gDNA that served as material.

In the original processing: Nucleated cell counts were estimated from reference gene primer amplification. Profiling relied on immunoSEQ multiplex PCR, and the TCRdb table lists in-frame clones only, not all of them. The V and J calls and clone size were taken over from that table, and D and trimming were inferred from the DNA. The data contain about 130,000 clones, more than 75% of them singletons. The CDR3 length is 17 residues. Looked up from germline, CDR1 is SGHTS and CDR2 is YDEGEE. With 3 bases clipped from V and 3 bases from J, the junction kept 13 bases outside the gene matches. The sequencing sample was made of peripheral blood. The origin of this receptor is a human donor in a cohort sampled during active COVID-19. The V gene is TRBV5-8, the J gene TRBJ2-3, with TRBD2 matching over 7 bases. CDR3 bases: TGTGCCAGCAGCTGGGGGAGGGGAGTGAGCGGAACAGATACGCAGTATTTT. This encodes CASSWGRGVSGTDTQYF.